This TCR beta chain comes out of a study of blood T cell repertoires in COVID-19. Turning to the study itself: Acute-phase and convalescent COVID-19 samples originated in the United States, Italy and Spain. PBMCs, B-cell-depleted T cells, or T cells provided the cDNA or gDNA that made up the material.

For this clone: The same CDR3 can be traced to other DNA sequences in this sample.

Germline loops: CDR1 SGHRS, CDR2 YFSETQ. The CDR3 covers 15 residues. Trimming stripped 0 bases from V and 2 bases from J, with 6 bases between. Authors' analysis steps: Cell counts per sample came from amplifying reference gene primers. Data came from immunoSEQ multiplex PCR; TCRdb stores just in-frame clones and leaves some out. V and J calls and clone size are copied from that table; D and trimming were computed from the DNA. The sample contains around 400,000 clones, around 87% of which appear only once. Seattle-derived patients entered the study during active infection and were followed longitudinally.

This sequence was found in an older woman with COVID-19, enrolled during active disease. This sequence joins TRBV5-1 and TRBJ2-6; TRBD1 might be the D (6 bases). The sequenced sample consisted of peripheral blood. CDR3 sequence: CASSLEGAGANVLTF. The CDR3 region has the DNA TGCGCCAGCAGCTTGGAGGGGGCTGGGGCCAACGTCCTGACTTTC.